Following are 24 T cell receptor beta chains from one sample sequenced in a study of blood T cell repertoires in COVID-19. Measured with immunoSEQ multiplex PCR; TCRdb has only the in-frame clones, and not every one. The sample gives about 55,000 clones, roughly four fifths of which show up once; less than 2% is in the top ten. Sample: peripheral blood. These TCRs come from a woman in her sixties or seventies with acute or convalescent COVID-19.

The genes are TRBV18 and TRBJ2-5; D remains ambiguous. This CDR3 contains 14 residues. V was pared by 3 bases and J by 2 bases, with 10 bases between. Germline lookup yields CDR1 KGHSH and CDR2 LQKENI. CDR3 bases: TGTGCCAGCTCACCCACAGCTCTTCAAGAGACCCAGTACTTC. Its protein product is CASSPTALQETQYF. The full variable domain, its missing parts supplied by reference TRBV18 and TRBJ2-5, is NAGVMQNPRHLVRRRGQEARLRCSPMKGHSHVYWYRQLPEEGLKFMVYLQKENIIDESGMPKERFSAEFPKEGPSILRIQQVVRGDSAAYFCASSPTALQETQYFGPGTRLLVL.

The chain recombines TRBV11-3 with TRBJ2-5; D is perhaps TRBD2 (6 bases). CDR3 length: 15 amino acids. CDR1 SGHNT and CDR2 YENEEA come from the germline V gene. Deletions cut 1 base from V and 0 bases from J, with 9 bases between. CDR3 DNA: TGTGCCAGCAGCTTAGGGACTAAAAACCAAGAGACCCAGTACTTC. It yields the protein CASSLGTKNQETQYF.

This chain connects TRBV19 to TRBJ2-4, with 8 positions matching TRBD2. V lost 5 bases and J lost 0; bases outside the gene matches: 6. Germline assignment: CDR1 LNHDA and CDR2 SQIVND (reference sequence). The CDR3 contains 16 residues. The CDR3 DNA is TGTGCCAGTAGTCGGGAGGGGAGGGTAGCCAAAAACATTCAGTACTTC. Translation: CASSREGRVAKNIQYF.

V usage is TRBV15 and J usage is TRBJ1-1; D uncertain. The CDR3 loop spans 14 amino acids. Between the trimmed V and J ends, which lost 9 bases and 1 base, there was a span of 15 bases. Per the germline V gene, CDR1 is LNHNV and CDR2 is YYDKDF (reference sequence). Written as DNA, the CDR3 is TGTGCCACTGGACTAAATCAGGAGAACACTGAAGCTTTCTTT. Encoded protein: CATGLNQENTEAFF.

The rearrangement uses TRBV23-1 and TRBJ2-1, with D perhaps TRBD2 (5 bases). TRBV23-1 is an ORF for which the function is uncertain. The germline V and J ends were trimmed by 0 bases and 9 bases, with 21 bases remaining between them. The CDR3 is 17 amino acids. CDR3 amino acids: CASSQSVSGLAHFEQFF. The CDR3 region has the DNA TGCGCCAGCAGTCAATCGGTCTCCGGGCTAGCTCACTTTGAGCAGTTCTTC.

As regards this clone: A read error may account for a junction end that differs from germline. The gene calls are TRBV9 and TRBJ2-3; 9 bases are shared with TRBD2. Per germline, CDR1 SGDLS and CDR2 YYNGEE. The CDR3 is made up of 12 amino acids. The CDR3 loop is CASSVGTSRPRF. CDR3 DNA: TGTGCCAGCAGCGTCGGGACTAGCCGGCCTCGGTTT.

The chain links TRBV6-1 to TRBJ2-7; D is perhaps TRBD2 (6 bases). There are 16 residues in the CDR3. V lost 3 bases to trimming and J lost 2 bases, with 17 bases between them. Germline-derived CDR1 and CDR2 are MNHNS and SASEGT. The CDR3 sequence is CASSEDKRVPAYEQYF. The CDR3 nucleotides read TGTGCCAGCAGTGAGGACAAGCGGGTCCCCGCCTACGAGCAGTACTTC.

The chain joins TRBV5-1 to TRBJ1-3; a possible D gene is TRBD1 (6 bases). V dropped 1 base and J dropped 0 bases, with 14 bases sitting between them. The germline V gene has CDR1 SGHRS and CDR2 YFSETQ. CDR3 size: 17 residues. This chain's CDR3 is CASSLSDRRNSGNTIYF. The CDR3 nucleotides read TGCGCCAGCAGCTTGTCTGACAGGCGGAACTCTGGAAACACCATATATTTT.

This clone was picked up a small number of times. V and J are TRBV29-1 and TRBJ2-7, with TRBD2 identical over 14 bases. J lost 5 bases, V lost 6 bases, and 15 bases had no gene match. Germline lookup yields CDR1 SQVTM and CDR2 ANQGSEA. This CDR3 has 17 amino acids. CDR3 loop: CSVGGRGTSGSNHEQYF. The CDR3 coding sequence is TGCAGCGTCGGTGGTCGCGGGACTAGCGGGAGCAACCACGAGCAGTACTTC.

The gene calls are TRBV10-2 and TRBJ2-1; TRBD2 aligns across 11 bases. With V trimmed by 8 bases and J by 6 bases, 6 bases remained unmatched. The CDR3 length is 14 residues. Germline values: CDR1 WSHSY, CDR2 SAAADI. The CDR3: CASGTSGSLNEQFF. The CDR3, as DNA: TGCGCCAGCGGTACTAGCGGGAGTCTCAATGAGCAGTTCTTC.

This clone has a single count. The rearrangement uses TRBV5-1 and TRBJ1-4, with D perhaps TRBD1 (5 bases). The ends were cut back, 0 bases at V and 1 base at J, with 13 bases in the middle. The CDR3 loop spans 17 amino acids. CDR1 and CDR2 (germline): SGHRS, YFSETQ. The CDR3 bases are TGCGCCAGCAGCTTGGGTTTTCAGGGAGGAACTAATGAAAAACTGTTTTTT. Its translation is CASSLGFQGGTNEKLFF.

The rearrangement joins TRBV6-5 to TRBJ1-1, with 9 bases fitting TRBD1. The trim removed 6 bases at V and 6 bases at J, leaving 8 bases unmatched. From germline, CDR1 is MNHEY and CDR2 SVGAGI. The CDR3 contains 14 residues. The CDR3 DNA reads TGTGCCAGCAGCTCCGGGACAGGGATGGCTGAAGCTTTCTTT. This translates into CASSSGTGMAEAFF.

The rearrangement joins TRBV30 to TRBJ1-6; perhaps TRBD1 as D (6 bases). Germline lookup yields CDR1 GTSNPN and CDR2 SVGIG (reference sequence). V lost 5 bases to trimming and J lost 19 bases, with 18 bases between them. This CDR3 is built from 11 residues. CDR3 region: CAWGQGQASHF. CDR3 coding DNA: TGTGCCTGGGGCCAGGGGCAGGCTTCGCACTTT.

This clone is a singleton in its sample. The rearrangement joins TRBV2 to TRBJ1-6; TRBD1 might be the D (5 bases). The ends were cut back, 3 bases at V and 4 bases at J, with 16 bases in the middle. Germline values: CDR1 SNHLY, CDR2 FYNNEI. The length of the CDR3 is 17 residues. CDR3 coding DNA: TGTGCCAGCAGTGACTCCACGAGGGAGGGGTATAATTCACCCCTCCACTTT. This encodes CASSDSTREGYNSPLHF.

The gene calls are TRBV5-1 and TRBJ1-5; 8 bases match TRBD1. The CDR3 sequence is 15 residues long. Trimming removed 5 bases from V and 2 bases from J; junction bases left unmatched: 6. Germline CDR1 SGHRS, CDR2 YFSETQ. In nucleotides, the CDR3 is TGCGCCAGCAGTCCAGGGGGCGATGGCAATCAGCCCCAGCATTTT. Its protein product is CASSPGGDGNQPQHF.

The CDR3 spells CASSVGGQGANGYTF. The CDR3 coding sequence is TGTGCCAGCAGTGTTGGGGGACAGGGGGCGAATGGCTACACCTTC. The V call is TRBV2, the J call TRBJ1-2; 12 positions match TRBD1. This CDR3 region has 15 residues. The V gene end was trimmed by 4 bases and the J gene end by 6 bases; junction bases not matched to a gene: 6. Germline V gene sequence: CDR1 SNHLY, CDR2 FYNNEI.

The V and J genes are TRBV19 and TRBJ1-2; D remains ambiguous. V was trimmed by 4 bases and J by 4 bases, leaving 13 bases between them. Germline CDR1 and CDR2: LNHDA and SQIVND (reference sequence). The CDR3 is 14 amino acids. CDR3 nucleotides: TGTGCCAGTAGTAACGGGGAATCGGGCTATGGCTACACCTTC. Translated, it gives CASSNGESGYGYTF.

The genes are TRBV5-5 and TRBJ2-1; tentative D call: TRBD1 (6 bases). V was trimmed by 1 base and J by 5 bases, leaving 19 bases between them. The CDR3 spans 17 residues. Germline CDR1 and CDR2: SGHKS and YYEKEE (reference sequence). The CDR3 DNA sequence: TGTGCCAGCAGCTTGATCCCGCCAAGGGGGAACAACAATGAGCAGTTCTTC. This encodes CASSLIPPRGNNNEQFF.

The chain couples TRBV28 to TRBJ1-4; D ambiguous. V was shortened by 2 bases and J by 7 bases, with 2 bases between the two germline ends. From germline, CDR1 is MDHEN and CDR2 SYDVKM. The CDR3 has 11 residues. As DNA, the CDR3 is TGTGCCAGCAGTTTACTTGAAAAACTGTTTTTT. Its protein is CASSLLEKLFF.

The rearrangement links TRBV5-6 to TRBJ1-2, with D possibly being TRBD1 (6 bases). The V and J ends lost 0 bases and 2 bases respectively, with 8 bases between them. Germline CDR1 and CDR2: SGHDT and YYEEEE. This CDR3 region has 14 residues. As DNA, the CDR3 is TGTGCCAGCAGCTTGGCTGGGGGCAACTATGGCTACACCTTC. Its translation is CASSLAGGNYGYTF.

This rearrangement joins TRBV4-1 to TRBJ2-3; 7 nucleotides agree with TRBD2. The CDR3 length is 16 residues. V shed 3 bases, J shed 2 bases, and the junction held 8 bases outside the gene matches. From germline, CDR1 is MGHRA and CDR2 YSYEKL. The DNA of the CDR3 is TGCGCCAGCAGCCATCCGGGGGGAGATCTCACAGATACGCAGTATTTT. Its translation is CASSHPGGDLTDTQYF.

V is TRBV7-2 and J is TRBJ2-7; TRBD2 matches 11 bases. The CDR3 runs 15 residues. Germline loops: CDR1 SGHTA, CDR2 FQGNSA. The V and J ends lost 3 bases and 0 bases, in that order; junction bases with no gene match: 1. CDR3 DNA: TGTGCCAGCAGCTTCGGACTAGCGGGCTCCTACGAGCAGTACTTC. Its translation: CASSFGLAGSYEQYF.

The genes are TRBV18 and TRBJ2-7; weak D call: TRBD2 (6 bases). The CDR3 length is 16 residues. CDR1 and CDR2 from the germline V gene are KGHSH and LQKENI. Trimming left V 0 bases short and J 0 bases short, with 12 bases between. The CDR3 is CASSPPGTLGSYEQYF. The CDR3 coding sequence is TGTGCCAGCTCACCACCCGGGACTTTGGGCTCCTACGAGCAGTACTTC.

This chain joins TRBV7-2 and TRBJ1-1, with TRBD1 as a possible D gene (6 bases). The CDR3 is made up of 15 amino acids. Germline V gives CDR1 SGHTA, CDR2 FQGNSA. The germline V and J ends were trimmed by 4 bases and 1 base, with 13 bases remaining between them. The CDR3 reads CASSSRGQTNTEAFF. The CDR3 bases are TGTGCCAGCAGCTCCCGTGGACAGACGAACACTGAAGCTTTCTTT. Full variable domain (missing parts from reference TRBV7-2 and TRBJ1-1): GAGVSQSPSNKVTEKGKDVELRCDPISGHTALYWYRQSLGQGLEFLIYFQGNSAPDKSGLPSDRFSAERTGGSVSTLTIQRTQQEDSAVYLCASSSRGQTNTEAFFGQGTRLTVV.